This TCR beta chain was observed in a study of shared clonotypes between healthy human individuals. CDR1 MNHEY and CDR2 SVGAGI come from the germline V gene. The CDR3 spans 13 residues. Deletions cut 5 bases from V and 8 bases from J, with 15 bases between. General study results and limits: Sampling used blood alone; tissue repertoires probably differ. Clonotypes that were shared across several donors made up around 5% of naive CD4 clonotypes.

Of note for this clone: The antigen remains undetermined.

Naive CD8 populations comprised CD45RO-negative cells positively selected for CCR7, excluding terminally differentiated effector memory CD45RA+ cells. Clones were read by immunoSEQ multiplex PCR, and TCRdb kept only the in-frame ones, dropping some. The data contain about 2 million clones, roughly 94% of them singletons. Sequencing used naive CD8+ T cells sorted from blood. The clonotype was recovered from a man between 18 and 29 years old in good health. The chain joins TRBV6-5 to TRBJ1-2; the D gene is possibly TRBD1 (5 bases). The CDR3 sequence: CASSEGAGGGYTF. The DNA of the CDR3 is TGTGCCAGCAGTGAGGGCGCCGGGGGGGGCTACACCTTC.